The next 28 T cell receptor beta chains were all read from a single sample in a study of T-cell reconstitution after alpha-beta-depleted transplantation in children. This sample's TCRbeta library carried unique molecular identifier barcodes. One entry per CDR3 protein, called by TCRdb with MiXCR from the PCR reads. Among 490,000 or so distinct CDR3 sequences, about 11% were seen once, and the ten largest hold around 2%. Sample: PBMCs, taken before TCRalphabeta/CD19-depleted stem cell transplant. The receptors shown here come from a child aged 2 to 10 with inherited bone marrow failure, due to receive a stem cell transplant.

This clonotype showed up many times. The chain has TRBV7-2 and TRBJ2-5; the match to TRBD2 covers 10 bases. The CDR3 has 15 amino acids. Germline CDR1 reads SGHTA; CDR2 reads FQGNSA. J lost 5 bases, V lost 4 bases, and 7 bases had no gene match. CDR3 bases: TGTGCCAGCAGCTCGCGACTAGCGGGCGCGGAGACCCAGTACTTC. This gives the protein CASSSRLAGAETQYF.

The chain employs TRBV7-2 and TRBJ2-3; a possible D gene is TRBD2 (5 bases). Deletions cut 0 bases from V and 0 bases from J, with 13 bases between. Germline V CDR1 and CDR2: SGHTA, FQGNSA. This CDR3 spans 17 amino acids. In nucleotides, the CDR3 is TGTGCCAGCAGCTTAGCAGGCGGGCCCCTGAGCACAGATACGCAGTATTTT. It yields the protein CASSLAGGPLSTDTQYF.

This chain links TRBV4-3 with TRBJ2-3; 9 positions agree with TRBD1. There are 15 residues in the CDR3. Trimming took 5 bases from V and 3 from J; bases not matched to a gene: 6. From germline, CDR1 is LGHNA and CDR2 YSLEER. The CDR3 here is CASSVRDRETDTQYF. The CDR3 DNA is TGCGCCAGCAGCGTTCGGGACAGGGAGACAGATACGCAGTATTTT.

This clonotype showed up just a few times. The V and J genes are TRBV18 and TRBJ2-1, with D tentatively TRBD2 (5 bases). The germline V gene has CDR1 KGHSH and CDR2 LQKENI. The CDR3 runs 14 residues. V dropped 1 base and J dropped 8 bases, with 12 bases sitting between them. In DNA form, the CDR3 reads TGTGCCAGCTCACCACAGGGAGTGGGTGATGAGCAGTTCTTC. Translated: CASSPQGVGDEQFF.

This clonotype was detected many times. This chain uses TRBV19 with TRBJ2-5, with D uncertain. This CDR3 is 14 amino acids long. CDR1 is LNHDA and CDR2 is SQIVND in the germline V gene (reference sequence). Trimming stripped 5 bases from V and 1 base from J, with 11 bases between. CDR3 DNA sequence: TGTGCCAGTAGTCGCGCCAGCACCCAAGAGACCCAGTACTTC. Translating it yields CASSRASTQETQYF.

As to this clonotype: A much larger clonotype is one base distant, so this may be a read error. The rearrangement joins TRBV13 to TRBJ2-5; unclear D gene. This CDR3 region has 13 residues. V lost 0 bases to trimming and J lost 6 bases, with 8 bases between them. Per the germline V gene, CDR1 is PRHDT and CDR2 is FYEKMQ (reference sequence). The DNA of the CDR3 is TGTGCCAGCAGCTTAGGACCGGAGCAGACCCAGTACTTC. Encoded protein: CASSLGPEQTQYF.

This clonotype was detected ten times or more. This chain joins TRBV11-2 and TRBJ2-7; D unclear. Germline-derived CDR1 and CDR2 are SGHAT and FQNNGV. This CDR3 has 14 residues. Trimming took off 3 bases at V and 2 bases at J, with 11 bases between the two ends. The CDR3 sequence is CASSLSATAYEQYF. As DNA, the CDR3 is TGTGCCAGCAGCTTGTCGGCGACGGCCTACGAGCAGTACTTC.

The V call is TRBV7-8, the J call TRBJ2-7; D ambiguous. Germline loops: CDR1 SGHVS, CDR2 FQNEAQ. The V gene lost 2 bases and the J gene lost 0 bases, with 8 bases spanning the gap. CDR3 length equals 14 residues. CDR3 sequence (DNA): TGTGCCAGCAGCTTAATTTTCAGCTCCTACGAGCAGTACTTC. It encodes CASSLIFSSYEQYF.

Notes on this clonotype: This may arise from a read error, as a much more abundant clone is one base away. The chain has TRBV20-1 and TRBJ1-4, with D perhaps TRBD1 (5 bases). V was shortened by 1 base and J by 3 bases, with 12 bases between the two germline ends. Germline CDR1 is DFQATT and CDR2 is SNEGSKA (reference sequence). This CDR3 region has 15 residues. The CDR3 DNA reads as TGCAGTGCTAGAGGGCAGGGCGGGGCTAATGAAAAACTGTTTTTT. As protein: CSARGQGGANEKLFF.

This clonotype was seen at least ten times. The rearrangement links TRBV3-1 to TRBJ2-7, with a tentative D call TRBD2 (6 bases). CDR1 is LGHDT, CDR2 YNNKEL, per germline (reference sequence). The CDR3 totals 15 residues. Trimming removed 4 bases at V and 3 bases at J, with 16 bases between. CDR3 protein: CASSPYTMGGYEQYF. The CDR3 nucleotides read TGTGCCAGCAGCCCCTACACCATGGGGGGCTACGAGCAGTACTTC.

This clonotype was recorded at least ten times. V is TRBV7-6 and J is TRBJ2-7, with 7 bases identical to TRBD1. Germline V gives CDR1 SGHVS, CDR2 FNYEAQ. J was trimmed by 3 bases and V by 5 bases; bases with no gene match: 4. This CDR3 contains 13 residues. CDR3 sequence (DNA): TGTGCCAGCAGCCACCGGGACAGCTACGAGCAGTACTTC. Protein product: CASSHRDSYEQYF.

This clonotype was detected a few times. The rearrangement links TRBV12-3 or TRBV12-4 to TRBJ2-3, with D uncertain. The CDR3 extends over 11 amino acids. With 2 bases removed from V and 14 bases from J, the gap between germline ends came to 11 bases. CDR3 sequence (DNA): TGTGCCAGCAGTTTACGTTCACGTCGGTATTTT. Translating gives CASSLRSRRYF.

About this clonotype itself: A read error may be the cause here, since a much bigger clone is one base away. CDR3 sequence: CVSSRHGDTQYF. Here the CDR3 DNA reads TGTGTCAGCAGCCGCCACGGGGATACGCAGTATTTT. The rearrangement links TRBV9 to TRBJ2-3; D gene ambiguous. Germline CDR1 SGDLS, CDR2 YYNGEE. The CDR3 length is 12 residues.

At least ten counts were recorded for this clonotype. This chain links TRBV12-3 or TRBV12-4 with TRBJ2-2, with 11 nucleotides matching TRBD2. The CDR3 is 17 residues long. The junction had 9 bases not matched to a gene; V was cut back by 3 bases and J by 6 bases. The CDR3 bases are TGTGCCAGCAGTTTCCTAGCGGGGGGCCGAGGTGCCGGGGAGCTGTTTTTT. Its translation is CASSFLAGGRGAGELFF.

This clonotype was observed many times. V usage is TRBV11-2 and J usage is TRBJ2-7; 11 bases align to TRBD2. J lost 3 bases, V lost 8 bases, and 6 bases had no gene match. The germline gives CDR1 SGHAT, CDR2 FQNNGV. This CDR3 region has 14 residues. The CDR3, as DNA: TGTGCCAGCGGGACTAGCGGTACCCGCTACGAGCAGTACTTC. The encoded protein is CASGTSGTRYEQYF.

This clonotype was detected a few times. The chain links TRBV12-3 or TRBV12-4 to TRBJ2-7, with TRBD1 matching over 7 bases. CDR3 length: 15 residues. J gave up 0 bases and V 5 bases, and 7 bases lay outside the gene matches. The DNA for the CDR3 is TGTGCCAGCAGTCCCCAACAGGGGTTCTCCTACGAGCAGTACTTC. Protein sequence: CASSPQQGFSYEQYF.

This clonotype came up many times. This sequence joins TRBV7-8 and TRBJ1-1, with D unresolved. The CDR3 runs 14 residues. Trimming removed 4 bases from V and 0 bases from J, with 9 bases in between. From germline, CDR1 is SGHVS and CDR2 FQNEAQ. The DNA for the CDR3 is TGTGCCAGCAGCTGGACGGCTTTGAACACTGAAGCTTTCTTT. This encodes CASSWTALNTEAFF.

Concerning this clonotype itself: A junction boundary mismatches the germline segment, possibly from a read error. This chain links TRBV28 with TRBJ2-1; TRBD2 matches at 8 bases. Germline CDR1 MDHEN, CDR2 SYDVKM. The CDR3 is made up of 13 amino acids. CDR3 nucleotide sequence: TGTGCCAGCAGTTTAAGGTCAGCGGGAGCCCCCATCTTC. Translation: CASSLRSAGAPIF.

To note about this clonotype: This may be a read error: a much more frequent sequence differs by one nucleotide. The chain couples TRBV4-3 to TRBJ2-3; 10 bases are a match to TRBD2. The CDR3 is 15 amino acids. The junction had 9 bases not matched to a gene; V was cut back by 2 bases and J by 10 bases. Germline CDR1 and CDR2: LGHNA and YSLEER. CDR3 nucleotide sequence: TGCGCCAGCAGCCAACGAGCGGGAGGGTCTGATTCGCAGTATTTT. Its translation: CASSQRAGGSDSQYF.

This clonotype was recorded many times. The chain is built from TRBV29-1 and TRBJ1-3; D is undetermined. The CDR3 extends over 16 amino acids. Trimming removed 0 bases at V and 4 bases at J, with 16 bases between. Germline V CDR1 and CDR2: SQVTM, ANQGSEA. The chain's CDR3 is CSVEDPGLHGGNTIYF. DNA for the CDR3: TGCAGCGTTGAAGATCCAGGACTCCATGGGGGAAACACCATATATTTT.

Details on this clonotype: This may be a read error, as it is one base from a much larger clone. The CDR3, as DNA: TGTGCCAGCAGGGGGATCTACGAGCAGTACTTC. This translates into CASRGIYEQYF. The gene calls are TRBV2 and TRBJ2-7; D gene ambiguous. The V and J ends lost 6 bases and 3 bases respectively, with 6 bases between them. The CDR3 has 11 amino acids. From germline, CDR1 is SNHLY and CDR2 FYNNEI. Variable domain in full (rest from reference TRBV2 and TRBJ2-7): EPEVTQTPSHQVTQMGQEVILRCVPISNHLYFYWYRQILGQKVEFLVSFYNNEISEKSEIFDDQFSVERPDGSNFTLKIRSTKLEDSAMYFCASRGIYEQYFGPGTRLTVT.

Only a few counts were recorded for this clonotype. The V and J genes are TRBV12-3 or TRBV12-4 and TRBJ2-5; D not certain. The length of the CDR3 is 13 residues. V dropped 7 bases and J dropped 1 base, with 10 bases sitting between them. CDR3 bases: TGTGCCAGCACCGGTACAGCCCAAGAGACCCAGTACTTC. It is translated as CASTGTAQETQYF.

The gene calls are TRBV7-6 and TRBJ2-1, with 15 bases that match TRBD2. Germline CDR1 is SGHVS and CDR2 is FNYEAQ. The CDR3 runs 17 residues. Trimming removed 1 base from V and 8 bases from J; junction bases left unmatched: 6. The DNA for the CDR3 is TGTGCCAGCAGCTTAGATGGACTAGCGGGAGGGCCAGATGAGCAGTTCTTC. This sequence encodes CASSLDGLAGGPDEQFF.

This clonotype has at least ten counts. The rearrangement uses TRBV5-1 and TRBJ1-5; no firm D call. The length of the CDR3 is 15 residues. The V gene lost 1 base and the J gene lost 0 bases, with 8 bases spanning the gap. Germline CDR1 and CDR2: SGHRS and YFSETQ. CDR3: CASSLSGHSNQPQHF. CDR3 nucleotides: TGCGCCAGCAGCTTGTCCGGTCATAGCAATCAGCCCCAGCATTTT.

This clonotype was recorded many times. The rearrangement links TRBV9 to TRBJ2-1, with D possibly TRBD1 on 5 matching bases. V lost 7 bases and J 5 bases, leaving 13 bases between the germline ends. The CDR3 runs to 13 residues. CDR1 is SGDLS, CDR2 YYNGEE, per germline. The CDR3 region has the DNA TGTGCCAGCGGACACCTCCGAAACAATGAGCAGTTCTTC. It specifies CASGHLRNNEQFF.

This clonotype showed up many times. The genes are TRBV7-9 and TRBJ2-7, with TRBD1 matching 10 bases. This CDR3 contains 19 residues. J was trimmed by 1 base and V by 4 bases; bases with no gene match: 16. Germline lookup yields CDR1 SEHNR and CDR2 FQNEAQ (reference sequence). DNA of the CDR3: TGTGCCAGCAGCTCCTTAAGCCCCTTCCGGGACAGGGGATCCTACGAGCAGTACTTC. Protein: CASSSLSPFRDRGSYEQYF.

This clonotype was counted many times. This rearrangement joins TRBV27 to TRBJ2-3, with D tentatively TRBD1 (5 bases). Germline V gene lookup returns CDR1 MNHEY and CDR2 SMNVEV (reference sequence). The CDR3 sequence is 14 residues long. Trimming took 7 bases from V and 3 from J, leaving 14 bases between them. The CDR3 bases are TGTGCCAGCAACCCTGGGGCTTCAACAGATACGCAGTATTTT. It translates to CASNPGASTDTQYF.

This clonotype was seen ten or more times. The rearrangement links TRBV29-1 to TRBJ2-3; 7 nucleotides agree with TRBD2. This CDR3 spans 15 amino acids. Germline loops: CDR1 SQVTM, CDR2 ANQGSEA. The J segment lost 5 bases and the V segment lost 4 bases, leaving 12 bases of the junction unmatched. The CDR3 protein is CSVGPTSWGGDTQYF. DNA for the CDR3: TGCAGCGTTGGCCCGACTAGCTGGGGGGGAGATACGCAGTATTTT.